Many counts were recorded for the clone carrying this TCR beta chain. Its antigen is unidentified. The CDR3 has 14 residues. J gave up 2 bases and V 5 bases, and 6 bases lay outside the gene matches. Germline values: CDR1 SGHRS, CDR2 YFSETQ. These data come from a study of T cells in Graves' hyperthyroidism and ophthalmopathy. Study-wide results and limits: In the analysis, a 13 V-J model separated ophthalmopathy from stable hyperthyroidism.

The patients, who ranged from 18 to 65 in age, presented with newly diagnosed hyperthyroidism lasting under 2 months. Lactation, pregnancy, other autoimmune disease or uncontrolled infection led to exclusion of patients. Diagnoses used clinical symptoms, serum thyroxine and TRAb, thyroid ultrasound and orbital computed tomography. Amplified regions were TCR beta CDR3 sequences from RNA transcripts. TCR CDR3 regions were first amplified by RT-PCR with HTBI primers. TCRdb independently ran MiXCR on the multiplex PCR reads; one entry per CDR3 protein. The table has under 300,000 distinct CDR3 sequences, 25% to 30% seen once.

V is TRBV5-1 and J is TRBJ2-5; 7 nucleotides agree with TRBD2. The source is a man in his forties or fifties with Graves' hyperthyroidism that later progressed to Graves' ophthalmopathy. Sequencing input: blood. The DNA of the CDR3 is TGCGCCAGCAGACAGGCTAGCGGACAAGAGACCCAGTACTTC. Translated, it gives CASRQASGQETQYF.